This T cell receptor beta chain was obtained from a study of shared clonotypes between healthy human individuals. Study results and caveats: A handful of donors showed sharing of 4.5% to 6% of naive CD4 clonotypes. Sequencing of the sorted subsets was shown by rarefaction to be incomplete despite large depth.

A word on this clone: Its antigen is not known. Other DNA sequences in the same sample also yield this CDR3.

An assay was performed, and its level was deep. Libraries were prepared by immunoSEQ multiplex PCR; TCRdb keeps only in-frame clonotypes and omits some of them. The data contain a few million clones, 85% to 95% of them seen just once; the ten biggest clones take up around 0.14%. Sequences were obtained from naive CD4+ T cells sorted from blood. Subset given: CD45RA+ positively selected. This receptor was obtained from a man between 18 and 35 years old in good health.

CDR3 sequence (DNA): TGCGCCAGCAGTGATGGGGATTCACCCCTCCACTTT. Translating gives CASSDGDSPLHF. The V call is TRBV10-1, the J call TRBJ1-6; D remains ambiguous. V lost 3 bases and J lost 8, with 5 bases in between. Germline V lookup: CDR1 WNHNN, CDR2 SYGVQD (reference sequence). The CDR3 has 12 residues.